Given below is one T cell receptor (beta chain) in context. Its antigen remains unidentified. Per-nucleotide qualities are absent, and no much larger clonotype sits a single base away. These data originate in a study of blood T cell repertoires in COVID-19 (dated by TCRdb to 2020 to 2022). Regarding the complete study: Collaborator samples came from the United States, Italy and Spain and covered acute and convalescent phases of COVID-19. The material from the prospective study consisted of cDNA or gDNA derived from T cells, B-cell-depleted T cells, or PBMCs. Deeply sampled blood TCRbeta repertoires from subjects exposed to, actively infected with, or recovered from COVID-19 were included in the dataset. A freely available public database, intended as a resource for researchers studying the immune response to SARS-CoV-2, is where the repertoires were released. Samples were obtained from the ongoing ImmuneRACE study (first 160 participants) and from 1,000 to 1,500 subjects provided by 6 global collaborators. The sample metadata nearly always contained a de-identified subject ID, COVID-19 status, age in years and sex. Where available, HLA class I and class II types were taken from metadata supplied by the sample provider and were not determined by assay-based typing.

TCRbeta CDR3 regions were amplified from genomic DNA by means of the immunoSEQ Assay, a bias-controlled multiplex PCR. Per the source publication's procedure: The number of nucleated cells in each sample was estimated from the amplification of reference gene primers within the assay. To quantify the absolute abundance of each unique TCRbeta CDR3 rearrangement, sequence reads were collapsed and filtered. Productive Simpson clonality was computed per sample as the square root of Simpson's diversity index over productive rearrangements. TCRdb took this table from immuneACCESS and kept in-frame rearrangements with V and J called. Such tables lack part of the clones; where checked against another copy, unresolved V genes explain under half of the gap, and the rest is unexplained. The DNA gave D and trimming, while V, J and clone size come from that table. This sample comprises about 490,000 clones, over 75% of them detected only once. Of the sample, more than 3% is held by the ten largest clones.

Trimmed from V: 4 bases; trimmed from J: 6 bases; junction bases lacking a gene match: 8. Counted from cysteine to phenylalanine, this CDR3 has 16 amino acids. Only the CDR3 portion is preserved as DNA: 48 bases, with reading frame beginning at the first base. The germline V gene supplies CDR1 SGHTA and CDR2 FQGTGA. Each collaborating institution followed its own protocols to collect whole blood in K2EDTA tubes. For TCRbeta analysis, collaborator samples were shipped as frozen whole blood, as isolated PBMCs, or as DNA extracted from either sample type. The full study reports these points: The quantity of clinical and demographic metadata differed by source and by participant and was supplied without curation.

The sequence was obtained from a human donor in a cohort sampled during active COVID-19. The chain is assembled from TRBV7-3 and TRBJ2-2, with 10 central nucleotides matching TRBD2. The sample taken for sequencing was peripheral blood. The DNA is TGTGCCAGCAGCTCCTCTAGCGGGAGTAATTCCGGGGAGCTGTTTTTT. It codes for CASSSSSGSNSGELFF.